This TCR beta chain was sequenced during a study of T cells in Graves' hyperthyroidism and ophthalmopathy. General observations from the study: The blood repertoire included most of the expanded thyroid clonotypes above 0.001.

Remarks on this clonotype: Its antigen is still unknown.

Germline V gene sequence: CDR1 SEHNR, CDR2 FQNEAQ (reference sequence). The CDR3 is 18 residues long. Trimming stripped 6 bases from V and 1 base from J, with 21 bases between. Amplification targeted TCR beta CDR3 regions from RNA transcripts. Primed by the HTBI set, a first-round RT-PCR was run on the TCR CDR3. MiXCR, run by TCRdb on the multiplex PCR reads, gives a single entry per CDR3 protein. The profile shows about 640,000 distinct CDR3 sequences, approximately 15% of them singletons. This TCR was sampled from a woman aged 45-60 years with Graves' ophthalmopathy. The chain recombines TRBV7-9 with TRBJ2-2; the D gene is possibly TRBD1 (6 bases). Sample: blood. In DNA form, the CDR3 reads TGTGCCAGCAGTCAATATTTGGGGGCGGTATGGAACACCGGGGAGCTGTTTTTT. Encoded protein: CASSQYLGAVWNTGELFF. Filled out from reference TRBV7-9 and TRBJ2-2, the complete variable domain reads DTGVSQNPRHKITKRGQNVTFRCDPISEHNRLYWYRQTLGQGPEFLTYFQNEAQLEKSRLLSDRFSAERPKGSFSTLEIQRTEQGDSAMYLCASSQYLGAVWNTGELFFGEGSRLTVL.